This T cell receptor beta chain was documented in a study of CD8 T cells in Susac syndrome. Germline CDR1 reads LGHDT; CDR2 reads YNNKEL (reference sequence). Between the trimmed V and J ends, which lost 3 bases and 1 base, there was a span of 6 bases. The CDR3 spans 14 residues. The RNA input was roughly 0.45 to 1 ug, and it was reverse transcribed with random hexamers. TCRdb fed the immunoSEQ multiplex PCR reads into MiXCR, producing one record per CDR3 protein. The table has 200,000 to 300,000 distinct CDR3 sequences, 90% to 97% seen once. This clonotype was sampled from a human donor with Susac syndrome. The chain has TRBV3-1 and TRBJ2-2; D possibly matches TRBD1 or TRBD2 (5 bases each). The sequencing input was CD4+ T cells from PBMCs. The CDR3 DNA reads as TGTGCCAGCAGCCAGGGGGAGAACACCGGGGAGCTGTTTTTT. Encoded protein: CASSQGENTGELFF.